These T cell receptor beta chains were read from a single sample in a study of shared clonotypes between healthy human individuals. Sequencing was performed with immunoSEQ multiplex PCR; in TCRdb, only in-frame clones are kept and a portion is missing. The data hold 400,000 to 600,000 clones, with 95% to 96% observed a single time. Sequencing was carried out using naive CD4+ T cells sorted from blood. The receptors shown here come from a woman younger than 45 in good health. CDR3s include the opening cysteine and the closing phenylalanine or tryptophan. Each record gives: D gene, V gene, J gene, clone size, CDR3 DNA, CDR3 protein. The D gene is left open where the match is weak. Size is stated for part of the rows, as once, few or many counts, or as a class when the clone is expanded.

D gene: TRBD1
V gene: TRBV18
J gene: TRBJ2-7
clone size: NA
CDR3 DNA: TGTGCCAGCTCACTCGGGACAGAGAGCTACGAGCAGTACTTC
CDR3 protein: CASSLGTESYEQYF

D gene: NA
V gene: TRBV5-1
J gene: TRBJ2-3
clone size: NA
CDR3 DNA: TGCGCCAGCAGGATGGGCATCTCCCGCACAGATACGCAGTATTTT
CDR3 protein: CASRMGISRTDTQYF

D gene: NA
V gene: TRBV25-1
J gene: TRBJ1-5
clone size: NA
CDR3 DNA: TGTGCCAGCAGTGTATGGAGGTCCAATCAGCCCCAGCATTTT
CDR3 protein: CASSVWRSNQPQHF

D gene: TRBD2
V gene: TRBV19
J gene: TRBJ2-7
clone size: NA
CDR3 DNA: TGTGCCAGTAGTATTCGGACTAGCGGGAGCGAAACCTACGAGCAGTACTTC
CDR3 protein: CASSIRTSGSETYEQYF

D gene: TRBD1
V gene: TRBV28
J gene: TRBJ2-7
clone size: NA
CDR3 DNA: TGTGCCAGCATCCCGGGACAGGGGGGCTCCGAGCAGTACTTC
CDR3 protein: CASIPGQGGSEQYF

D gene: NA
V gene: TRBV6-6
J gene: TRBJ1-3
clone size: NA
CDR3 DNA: TGTGCCAGCACCCAACAGGGCTCTGGAAACACCATATATTTT
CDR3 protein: CASTQQGSGNTIYF

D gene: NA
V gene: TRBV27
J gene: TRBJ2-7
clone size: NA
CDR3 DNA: TGTGCCAGCAGCTGGACAGACTCCTACGAGCAGTACTTC
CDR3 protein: CASSWTDSYEQYF

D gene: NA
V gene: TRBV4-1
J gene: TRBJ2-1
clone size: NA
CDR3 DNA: TGCGCCAGCAGCCCAGGCCGTCGGACCGGAGGGTCACGGGGTGAGCAGTTCTTC
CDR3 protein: CASSPGRRTGGSRGEQFF

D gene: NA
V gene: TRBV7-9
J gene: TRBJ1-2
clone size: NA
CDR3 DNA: TGTGCCAGCAGCTTAGCGGAACAACTCGACTACACCTTC
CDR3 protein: CASSLAEQLDYTF

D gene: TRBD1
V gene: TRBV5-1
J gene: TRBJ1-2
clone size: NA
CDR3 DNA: TGCGCCAGCAGCTTGGCCCAGGGGGCCCATGGCTACACCTTC
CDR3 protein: CASSLAQGAHGYTF

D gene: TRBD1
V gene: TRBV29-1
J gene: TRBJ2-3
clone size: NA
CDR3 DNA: TGCAGCGTCTGGGACAGGGGAGGTACAGATACGCAGTATTTT
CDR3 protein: CSVWDRGGTDTQYF

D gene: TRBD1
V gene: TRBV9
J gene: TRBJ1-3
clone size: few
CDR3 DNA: TGTGCCAGCAGCGCCGAACAGGGGGCTGGAAACACCATATATTTT
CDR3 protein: CASSAEQGAGNTIYF

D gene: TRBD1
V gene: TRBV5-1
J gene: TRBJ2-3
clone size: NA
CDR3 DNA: TGCGCCAGCAGCTCAGAACCCGGGACAGGCCTGAACACAGATACGCAGTATTTT
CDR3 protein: CASSSEPGTGLNTDTQYF

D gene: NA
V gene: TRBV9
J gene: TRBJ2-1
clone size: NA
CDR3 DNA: TGTGCCAGCAGCGTAGATGCGGAGGGTTACTACAATGAGCAGTTCTTC
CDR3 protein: CASSVDAEGYYNEQFF

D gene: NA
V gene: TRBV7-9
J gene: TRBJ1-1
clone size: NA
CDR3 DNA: TGTGCCAGCAGCCAAGGGGTGGAGACTGAAGCTTTCTTT
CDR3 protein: CASSQGVETEAFF

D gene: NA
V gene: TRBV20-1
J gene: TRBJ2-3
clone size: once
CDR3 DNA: TGCAGTGCTAGACGAACAGATACGCAGTATTTT
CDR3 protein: CSARRTDTQYF

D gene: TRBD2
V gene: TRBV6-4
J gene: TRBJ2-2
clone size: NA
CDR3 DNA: TGTGCCAGCAGAGTAGCGGGACTGGCCGGGGAGCTGTTTTTT
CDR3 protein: CASRVAGLAGELFF

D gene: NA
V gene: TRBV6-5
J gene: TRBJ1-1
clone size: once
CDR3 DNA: TGTGCCAGCAGTTACTCTCGCAACAGAAACACTGAAGCTTTCTTT
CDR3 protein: CASSYSRNRNTEAFF

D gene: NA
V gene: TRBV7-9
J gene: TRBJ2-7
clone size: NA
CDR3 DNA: TGTGCCAGCAGCATCATGACGGGCCACGAGCAGTACTTC
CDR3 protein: CASSIMTGHEQYF

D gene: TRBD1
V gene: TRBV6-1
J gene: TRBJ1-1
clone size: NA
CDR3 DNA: TGTGCCAGCAGTGAATACACAGGGGGAACTGAAGCTTTCTTT
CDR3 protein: CASSEYTGGTEAFF

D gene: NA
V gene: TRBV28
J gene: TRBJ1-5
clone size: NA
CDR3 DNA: TGTGCCAGCACCACCCCGCCAGGGAGCAATCAGCCCCAGCATTTT
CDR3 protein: CASTTPPGSNQPQHF

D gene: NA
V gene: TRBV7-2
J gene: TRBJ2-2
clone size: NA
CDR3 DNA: TGTGCCAGCAGCTTTCGGTCCGGGGAGCTGTTTTTT
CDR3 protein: CASSFRSGELFF

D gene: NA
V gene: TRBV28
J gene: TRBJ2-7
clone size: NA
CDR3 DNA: TGTGCCAGCAACCCCCCCGGGGACTCGCCCTACGAGCAGTACTTC
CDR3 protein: CASNPPGDSPYEQYF

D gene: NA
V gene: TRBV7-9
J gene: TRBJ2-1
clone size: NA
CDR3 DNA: TGTGCCAGCAGCTTAGATCATTCGCGCAATGAGCAGTTCTTC
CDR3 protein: CASSLDHSRNEQFF

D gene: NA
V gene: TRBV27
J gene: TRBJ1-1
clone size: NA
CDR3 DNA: TGTGCCAGCAGTTTATCGGGGGGGATGAACACTGAAGCTTTCTTT
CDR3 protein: CASSLSGGMNTEAFF

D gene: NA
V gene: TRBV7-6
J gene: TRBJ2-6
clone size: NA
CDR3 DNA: TGTGCCAGCAGCCCACTTGGGTCTGGGGCCAACGTCCTGACTTTC
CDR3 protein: CASSPLGSGANVLTF

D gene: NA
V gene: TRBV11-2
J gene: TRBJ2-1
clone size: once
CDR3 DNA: TGTGCCAGCAGCCACTCACGCCCGTACAATGAGCAGTTCTTC
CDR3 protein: CASSHSRPYNEQFF

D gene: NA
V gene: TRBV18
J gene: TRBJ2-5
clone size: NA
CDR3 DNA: TGTGCCAGCTCCCCCCAAGAGACCCAGTACTTC
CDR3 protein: CASSPQETQYF

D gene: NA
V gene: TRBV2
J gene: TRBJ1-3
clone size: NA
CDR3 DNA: TGTGCCAGCAGTGAAGCACTAAGAAACACCATATATTTT
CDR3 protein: CASSEALRNTIYF

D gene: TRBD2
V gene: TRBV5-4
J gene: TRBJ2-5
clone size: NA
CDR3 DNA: TGTGCCAGCAGCGGGACTAGCGGGAGGCTCCGGGAGACCCAGTACTTC
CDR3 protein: CASSGTSGRLRETQYF

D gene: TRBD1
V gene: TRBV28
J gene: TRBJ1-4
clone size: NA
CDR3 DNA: TGTGCCAGCGCTGCCGGGACAGGGTATGAAAAACTGTTTTTT
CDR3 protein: CASAAGTGYEKLFF

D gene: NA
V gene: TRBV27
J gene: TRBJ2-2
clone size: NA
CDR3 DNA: TGTGCCAGCAGTTTTCTAGGGTTCGGGGAGCTGTTTTTT
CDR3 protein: CASSFLGFGELFF

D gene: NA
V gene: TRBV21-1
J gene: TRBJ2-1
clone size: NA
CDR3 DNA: TGTGCCAGCGGGTGGCGGGAGTTCGGCAATGAGCAGTTCTTC
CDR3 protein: CASGWREFGNEQFF

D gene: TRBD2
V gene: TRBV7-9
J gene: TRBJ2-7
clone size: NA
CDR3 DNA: TGTGCCAGCAGCTTTAGCTCCTCGGGACTAACTTTCTCTAGGGCCGAGCAGTACTTC
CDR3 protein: CASSFSSSGLTFSRAEQYF

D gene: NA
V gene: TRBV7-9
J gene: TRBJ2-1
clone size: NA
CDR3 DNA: TGTGCCAGCAGCTTATTTGGCGGGATGGGGTCCTACAATGAGCAGTTCTTC
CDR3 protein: CASSLFGGMGSYNEQFF

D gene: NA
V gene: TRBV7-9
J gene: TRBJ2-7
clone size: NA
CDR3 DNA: TGTGCCAGCTCCCGCCCGCTGCACGAGCAGTACTTC
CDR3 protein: CASSRPLHEQYF

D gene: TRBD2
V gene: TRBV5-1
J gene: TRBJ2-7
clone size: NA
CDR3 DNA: TGCGCCAGCAGCTTGTTGTGGGGAGGGAACGAGCAGTACTTC
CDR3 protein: CASSLLWGGNEQYF

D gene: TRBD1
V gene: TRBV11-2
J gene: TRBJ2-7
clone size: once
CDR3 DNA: TGTGCCAGCAGCAAAGGTCGGGACAGGGGTGGAGAGCAGTACTTC
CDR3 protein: CASSKGRDRGGEQYF

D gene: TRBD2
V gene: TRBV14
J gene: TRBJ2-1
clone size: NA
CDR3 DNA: TGTGCCAGCAGCCAAGGGCTAGCGGGAGGGGGTAAGCAGTTCTTC
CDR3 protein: CASSQGLAGGGKQFF

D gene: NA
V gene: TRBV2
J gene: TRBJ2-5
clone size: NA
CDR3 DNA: TGTGCCAGCAGTGAAGAGACCCAGTACTTC
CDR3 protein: CASSEETQYF

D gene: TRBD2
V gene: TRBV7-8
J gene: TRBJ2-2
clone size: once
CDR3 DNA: TGTGCCAGCAGCCTCGGGACTAGCGCAGACACCGGGGAGCTGTTTTTT
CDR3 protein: CASSLGTSADTGELFF

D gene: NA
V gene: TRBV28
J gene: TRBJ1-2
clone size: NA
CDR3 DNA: TGTGCCAGCAGTTCCGACCGTTATGGCTACACCTTC
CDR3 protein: CASSSDRYGYTF

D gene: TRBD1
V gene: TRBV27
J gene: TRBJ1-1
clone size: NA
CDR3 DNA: TGTGCCAGCAGTGCACAAACAGGGGTGTGGGGCACTGAAGCTTTCTTT
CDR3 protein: CASSAQTGVWGTEAFF

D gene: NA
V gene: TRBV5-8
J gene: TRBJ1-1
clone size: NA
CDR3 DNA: TGTGCCAGCAGGTCCTATTTTGGGACTGCGATGAACACTGAAGCTTTCTTT
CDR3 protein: CASRSYFGTAMNTEAFF

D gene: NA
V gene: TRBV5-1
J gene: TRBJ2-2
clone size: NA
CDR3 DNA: TGCGCCAGCGCCTCTCAGGGGAAGAACACCGGGGAGCTGTTTTTT
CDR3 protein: CASASQGKNTGELFF

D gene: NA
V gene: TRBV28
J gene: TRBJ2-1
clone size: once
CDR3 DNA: TGTGCCAGCAGTTTATTCCGTGAGCAGTTCTTC
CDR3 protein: CASSLFREQFF

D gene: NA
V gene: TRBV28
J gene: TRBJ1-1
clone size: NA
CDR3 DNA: TGTGCCAGCAGTTTAGGGGTGCGGAGCACTGAAGCTTTCTTT
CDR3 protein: CASSLGVRSTEAFF

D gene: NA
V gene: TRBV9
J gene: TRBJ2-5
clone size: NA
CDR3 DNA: TGTGCCAGCAGCGTAGCGGGGAGGGGGGAGACCCAGTACTTC
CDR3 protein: CASSVAGRGETQYF

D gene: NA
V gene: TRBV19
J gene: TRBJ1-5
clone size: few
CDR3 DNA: TGTGCCAGTAGTATCCTAACTCAGCCCCAGCATTTT
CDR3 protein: CASSILTQPQHF

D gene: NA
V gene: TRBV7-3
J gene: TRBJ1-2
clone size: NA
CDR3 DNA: TGTGCCAGCAGCTTACGTCCAGGGCCTAATAGGGTTAATGGCTACACCTTC
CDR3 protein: CASSLRPGPNRVNGYTF

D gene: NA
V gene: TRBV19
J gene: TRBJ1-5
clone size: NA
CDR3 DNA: TGTGCCAGTAGTATGTTAGGAGTCTCTGGCAATCAGCCCCAGCATTTT
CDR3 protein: CASSMLGVSGNQPQHF

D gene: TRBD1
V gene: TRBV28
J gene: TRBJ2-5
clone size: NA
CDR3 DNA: TGTGCCACCGGGACAGGGGTACCTGAGACCCAGTACTTC
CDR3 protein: CATGTGVPETQYF

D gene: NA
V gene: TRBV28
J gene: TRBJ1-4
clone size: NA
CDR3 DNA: TGTGCCAGCACCATCGGGTGGACTCTAACTAATGAAAAACTGTTTTTT
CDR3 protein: CASTIGWTLTNEKLFF

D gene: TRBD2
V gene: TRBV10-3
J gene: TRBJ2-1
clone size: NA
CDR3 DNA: TGTGCCATCACCGTGGGTAGCGGGAGCCTTAGCTCCTACAATGAGCAGTTCTTC
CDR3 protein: CAITVGSGSLSSYNEQFF

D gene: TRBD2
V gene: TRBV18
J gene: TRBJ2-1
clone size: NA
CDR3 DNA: TGTGCCAGCTCACCACCTCTAGCGGGAGGAGTAAATGAGCAGTTCTTC
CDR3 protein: CASSPPLAGGVNEQFF